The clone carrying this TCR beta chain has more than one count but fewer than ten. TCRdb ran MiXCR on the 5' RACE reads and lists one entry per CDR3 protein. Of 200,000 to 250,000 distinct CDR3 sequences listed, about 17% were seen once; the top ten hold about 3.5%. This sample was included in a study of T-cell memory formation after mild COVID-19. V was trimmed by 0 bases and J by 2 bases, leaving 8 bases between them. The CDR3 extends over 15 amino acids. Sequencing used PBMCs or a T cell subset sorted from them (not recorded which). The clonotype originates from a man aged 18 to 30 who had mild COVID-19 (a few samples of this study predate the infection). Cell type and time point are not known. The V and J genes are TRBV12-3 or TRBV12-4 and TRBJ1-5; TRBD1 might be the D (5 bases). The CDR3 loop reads CASSLAQGGNQPQHF. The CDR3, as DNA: TGTGCCAGCAGTTTAGCCCAGGGTGGCAATCAGCCCCAGCATTTT.